This TCR beta chain was identified during a study of Graves' ophthalmopathy and Graves' hyperthyroidism. Amplification from RNA transcripts yielded the TCR beta CDR3 regions. A first-round RT-PCR used HTBI primers, followed by a second-round multiplex PCR. TCRdb recomputed calls from the multiplex PCR reads with MiXCR, one row per CDR3 protein. The sample consists of around 660,000 distinct CDR3 sequences, just over 40% of them appearing once. The ends were cut back, 0 bases at V and 9 bases at J, with 12 bases in the middle. CDR1 SGHDT and CDR2 YYEEEE come from the germline V gene. CDR3 length: 13 amino acids. This clonotype was seen ten or more times.

The sequenced sample was peripheral blood. The V call is TRBV5-6, the J call TRBJ1-1, with D tentatively TRBD1 (5 bases). The clonotype originates from an adult man with Graves' ophthalmopathy. DNA of the CDR3: TGTGCCAGCAGCTTGGCGGTGGGGCTGAAAGCTTTCTTT. Its translation is CASSLAVGLKAFF.